A single TCR beta chain is shown here with its context. Antigen: not known. Looked up from germline, CDR1 is SGHVS and CDR2 is FNYEAQ. The length of the CDR3 is 15 residues. V trimming: 1 base; J trimming: 5 bases; junction bases outside the gene matches: 4. The source of the sample is a study of cytomegalovirus exposure and HLA in healthy donors. Points from the study as a whole: CMV serostatus was the sole immune exposure information available. Later genetic work tied a missense DCLRE1C variant to beta-chain V and J trimming.

PCR primers comprised 60 Vbeta and 13 Jbeta primers. TCRdb's copy holds only in-frame clones and misses some; the assay was immunoSEQ multiplex PCR. This sample has over 150,000 clones; 80% occur once, and the top ten carry 6.5% to 8.5%. The sequenced sample was PBMCs. The origin of this receptor is a man aged 25-40 years in good health and CMV-seropositive. This sequence joins TRBV7-6 and TRBJ2-3, with 9 positions matching TRBD2. CDR3 sequence (DNA): TGTGCCAGCAGCTTAGGGGCGGGGGGGCAAGATACGCAGTATTTT. Encoded protein: CASSLGAGGQDTQYF.